This T cell receptor beta chain was profiled in a study of CD8+CD57+ T cells in acquired aplastic anemia. Study overall: The study obtained an average of about 3.4 ug of DNA from sorted CD4+ and CD8+ cells.

The template used for profiling TCR beta VDJ and CDR3 was genomic DNA. TCRdb reanalysed the reads using MiXCR and keeps one entry per CDR3 protein. The sample has 150,000 to 200,000 distinct CDR3 sequences; approximately 51% are singletons. This clonotype was observed many times. Its antigen is not identified. Unmatched junction bases numbered 6, after V lost 5 bases and J lost 3 bases. The CDR3 totals 16 residues. Germline V gene data show CDR1 as LNHDA and CDR2 as SQIVND (reference sequence). General study results and limits: Around 27 sequences, all CD8+ CDR3, were shared between patients and controls. In CD8+ cells, Simpson's diversity showed no significant difference between patients and controls.

Patients who underwent sequencing had shown CD8+CD57+ cell expansion by flow cytometry. Severe acquired aplastic anemia was the diagnosis recorded for all patients. This sequence was found in a human donor with aplastic anemia. The J gene is TRBJ2-1, the V gene TRBV19; 11 bases fit TRBD2. Sequencing input: sorted CD4+, CD8+, or CD8+CD57+ T cells (not recorded which) from PBMCs. CDR3 amino acids: CASSGIAGGNYNEQFF. The CDR3 nucleotides read TGTGCCAGTAGTGGAATAGCGGGAGGGAACTACAATGAGCAGTTCTTC.